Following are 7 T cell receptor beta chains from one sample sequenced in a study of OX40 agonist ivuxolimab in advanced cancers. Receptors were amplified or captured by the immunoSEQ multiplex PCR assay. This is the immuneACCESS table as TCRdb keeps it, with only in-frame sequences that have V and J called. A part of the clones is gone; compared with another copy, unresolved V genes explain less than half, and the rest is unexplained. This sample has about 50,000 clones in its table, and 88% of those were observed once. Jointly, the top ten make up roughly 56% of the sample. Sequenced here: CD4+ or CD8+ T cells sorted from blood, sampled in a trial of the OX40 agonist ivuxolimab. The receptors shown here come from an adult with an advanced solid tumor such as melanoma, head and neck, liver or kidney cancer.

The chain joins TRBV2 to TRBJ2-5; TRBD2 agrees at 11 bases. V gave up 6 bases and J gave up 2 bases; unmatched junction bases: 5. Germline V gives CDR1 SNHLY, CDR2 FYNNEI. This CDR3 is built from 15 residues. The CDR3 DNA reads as TGTGCCAGCAGAGAGACTAGCGGGACTCAAGAGACCCAGTACTTC. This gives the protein CASRETSGTQETQYF.

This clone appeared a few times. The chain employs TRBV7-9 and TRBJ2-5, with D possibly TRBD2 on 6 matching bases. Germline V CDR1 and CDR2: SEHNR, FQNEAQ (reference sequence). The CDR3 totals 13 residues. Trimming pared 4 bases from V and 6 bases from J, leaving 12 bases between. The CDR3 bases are TGTGCCAGCAGCTCCTCCAGCGGGCAGACCCAGTACTTC. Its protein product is CASSSSSGQTQYF.

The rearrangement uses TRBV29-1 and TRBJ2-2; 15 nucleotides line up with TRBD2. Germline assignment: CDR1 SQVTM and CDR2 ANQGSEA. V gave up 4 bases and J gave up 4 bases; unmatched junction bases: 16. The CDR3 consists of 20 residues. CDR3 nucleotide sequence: TGCAGCGTTGCTATCTCGAGCGGACTAGCGGGAGGGCCGGTCACCGGGGAGCTGTTTTTT. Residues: CSVAISSGLAGGPVTGELFF.

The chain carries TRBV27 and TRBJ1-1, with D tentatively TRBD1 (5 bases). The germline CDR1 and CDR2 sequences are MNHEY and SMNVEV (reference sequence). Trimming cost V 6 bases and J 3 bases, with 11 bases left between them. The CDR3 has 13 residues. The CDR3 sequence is CASSRDRYTEAFF. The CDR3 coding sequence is TGTGCCAGCAGCCGTGACAGATACACTGAAGCTTTCTTT.

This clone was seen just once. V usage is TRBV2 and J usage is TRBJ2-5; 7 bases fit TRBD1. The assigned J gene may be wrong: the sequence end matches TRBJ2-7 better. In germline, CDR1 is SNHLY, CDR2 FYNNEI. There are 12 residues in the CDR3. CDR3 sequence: CASSETGHEQYF. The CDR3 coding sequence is TGTGCCAGCAGTGAGACAGGGCACGAGCAGTACTTC.

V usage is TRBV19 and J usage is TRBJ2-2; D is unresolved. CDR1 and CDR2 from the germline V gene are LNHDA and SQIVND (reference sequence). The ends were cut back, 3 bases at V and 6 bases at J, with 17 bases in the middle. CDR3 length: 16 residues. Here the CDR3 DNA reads TGTGCCAGTAGTATTGAACTTCTCTTAAGTGCCGGGGAGCTGTTTTTT. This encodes CASSIELLLSAGELFF.

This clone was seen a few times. Here the CDR3 reads CASGGVTRATDTQYF. The CDR3 DNA reads as TGTGCCAGCGGCGGGGTGACTCGAGCCACAGATACGCAGTATTTT. This rearrangement joins TRBV2 to TRBJ2-3; the D gene is possibly TRBD2 (6 bases). V gave up 8 bases and J gave up 2 bases, with 17 bases separating them. Germline assignment: CDR1 SNHLY and CDR2 FYNNEI. The length of the CDR3 is 15 residues.